This TCR beta chain was documented in a study of cytomegalovirus exposure and HLA in healthy donors. Study summary: Around 180 million T cells yielded roughly 120 million unique TCR beta sequences, as an earlier analysis found. General study results and limits: According to a later analysis, most TCR beta chains associated with CMV appeared HLA-restricted. TCR beta V- and J-gene trimming, according to a later analysis, was linked to a missense DCLRE1C variant.

As concerns this clone: Its antigen is currently unknown.

Germline-derived CDR1 and CDR2 are SQVTM and ANQGSEA. V lost 4 bases, J lost 3 bases, and 5 bases lay in between. The CDR3 totals 11 residues. Use of 60 Vbeta and 13 Jbeta primers characterized the PCR. Assay used: immunoSEQ multiplex PCR; TCRdb lists only in-frame clones, some missing. Of some 180,000 clones in the sample, more than 70% were seen once. The TCR sequence derives from a girl between 10 and 17 years old in good health and CMV-seropositive. Sequenced input: PBMCs. The chain recombines TRBV29-1 with TRBJ2-3; D remains unclear. Here the CDR3 reads CSVGATDTQYF. For the CDR3, the DNA is TGCAGCGTTGGGGCAACAGATACGCAGTATTTT.